One sample yielded the 27 T cell receptor beta chains listed below, sequenced in a study of blood T cell repertoires in COVID-19 (TCRdb year 2020). Library prep was done by the immunoSEQ multiplex PCR assay. Held by TCRdb, this immuneACCESS table contains in-frame sequences only and omits some clones. Under half of the omission traces to an unresolved V gene where checked; the cause of the rest is unknown. The sample table holds 200,000 to 300,000 clones, of which around 87% were seen once. 2.3% of the sample lies in the top ten. The sample consisted of peripheral blood. Receptor source: a woman in her forties or fifties with acute or convalescent COVID-19.

The V and J genes are TRBV29-1 and TRBJ2-6; weak D call: TRBD2 (6 bases). V lost 1 base to trimming and J lost 2 bases, with 6 bases between them. CDR3 length equals 14 residues. Germline assignment: CDR1 SQVTM and CDR2 ANQGSEA. CDR3 protein: CSVEGGAGANVLTF. The CDR3 nucleotides are TGCAGCGTTGAAGGGGGGGCTGGGGCCAACGTCCTGACTTTC. Based on the CDR3 plus reference TRBV29-1 and TRBJ2-6, the full variable domain is SAVISQKPSRDICQRGTSLTIQCQVDSQVTMMFWYRQQPGQSLTLIATANQGSEATYESGFVIDKFPISRPNLTFSTLTVSNMSPEDSSIYLCSVEGGAGANVLTFGAGSRLTVL.

The CDR3 region is CASSQDRLAGVGEQYF. The CDR3 region has the DNA TGCGCCAGCAGCCAAGATCGACTAGCGGGAGTTGGCGAGCAGTACTTC. The rearrangement uses TRBV4-1 and TRBJ2-7; 12 nucleotides line up with TRBD2. The germline gives CDR1 MGHRA, CDR2 YSYEKL. Unmatched junction bases numbered 6, after V lost 0 bases and J lost 6 bases. There are 16 residues in the CDR3.

This clone was detected only once. For the CDR3, the DNA is TGTGCCAGCAGTCCCAGGGGGATGGGGAATGAAAAACTGTTTTTT. Residues: CASSPRGMGNEKLFF. The V and J genes are TRBV28 and TRBJ1-4; TRBD1 matches 7 bases. The V segment lost 5 bases and the J segment 5 bases; nucleotides outside the gene matches: 8. This CDR3 spans 15 amino acids. Germline V gene lookup returns CDR1 MDHEN and CDR2 SYDVKM.

This chain links TRBV7-9 with TRBJ2-1; D is perhaps TRBD2 (6 bases). The V end lost 5 bases, the J end lost 2 bases, and 13 bases lay between the germline ends. The CDR3 is 15 residues long. Germline CDR1 SEHNR, CDR2 FQNEAQ (reference sequence). The CDR3 nucleotides read TGTGCCAGCAGCCACGGGGGACTGGCCTACAATGAGCAGTTCTTC. It codes for CASSHGGLAYNEQFF.

The chain joins TRBV28 to TRBJ2-7; D may be TRBD1 (5 bases). The CDR3 totals 12 residues. Trimming took 7 bases from V and 0 from J, leaving 7 bases between them. Germline-derived CDR1 and CDR2 are MDHEN and SYDVKM. CDR3 sequence (DNA): TGTGCCAGCACCCAGGGCTCCTACGAGCAGTACTTC. This translates into CASTQGSYEQYF.

This clone was recorded once. The V gene is TRBV2, the J gene TRBJ1-2; 7 bases map to TRBD1. This CDR3 spans 14 amino acids. Germline V gene data show CDR1 as SNHLY and CDR2 as FYNNEI. J lost 3 bases, V lost 6 bases, and 7 bases had no gene match. In nucleotides, the CDR3 is TGTGCCAGCAGGACAGGGTCTGGGGACTATGGCTACACCTTC. Protein product: CASRTGSGDYGYTF.

The chain carries TRBV7-9 and TRBJ1-2; 7 bases align to TRBD1. The ends lost 5 bases at V and 4 bases at J; junction bases unmatched: 10. Germline V gene lookup returns CDR1 SEHNR and CDR2 FQNEAQ (reference sequence). CDR3 length equals 15 residues. The CDR3, as DNA: TGTGCCAGCAGCCCCCGGGAGGGGGCGGGCTATGGCTACACCTTC. Translation: CASSPREGAGYGYTF. The full variable domain, completed using reference TRBV7-9 and TRBJ1-2, is DTGVSQNPRHKITKRGQNVTFRCDPISEHNRLYWYRQTLGQGPEFLTYFQNEAQLEKSRLLSDRFSAERPKGSFSTLEIQRTEQGDSAMYLCASSPREGAGYGYTFGSGTRLTVV.

The chain employs TRBV7-2 and TRBJ1-4, with D maybe TRBD1 (5 bases). CDR3 length: 14 residues. Between the trimmed V and J ends, which lost 2 bases and 6 bases, there was a span of 10 bases. From germline, CDR1 is SGHTA and CDR2 FQGNSA. The CDR3: CASSLTRVDEKLFF. DNA of the CDR3: TGTGCCAGCAGCTTAACCAGGGTCGATGAAAAACTGTTTTTT.

The chain links TRBV5-1 to TRBJ1-1, with 11 bases that match TRBD1. With 4 bases clipped from V and 6 bases from J, the junction kept 5 bases outside the gene matches. The CDR3 contains 14 residues. CDR1 is SGHRS and CDR2 is YFSETQ in the germline V gene. The CDR3 loop reads CASSEGQGAAEAFF. In nucleotides, the CDR3 is TGCGCCAGCAGCGAAGGACAGGGGGCCGCTGAAGCTTTCTTT. The entire variable domain, with the rest obtained from reference TRBV5-1 and TRBJ1-1, is as follows: KAGVTQTPRYLIKTRGQQVTLSCSPISGHRSVSWYQQTPGQGLQFLFEYFSETQRNKGNFPGRFSGRQFSNSRSEMNVSTLELGDSALYLCASSEGQGAAEAFFGQGTRLTVV.

With respect to this clone: Other DNA variants within this sample encode the same CDR3. The chain joins TRBV7-9 to TRBJ2-5; D uncertain. The CDR3 spans 11 residues. The germline V gene encodes CDR1 SEHNR and CDR2 FQNEAQ (reference sequence). Trimming cost V 4 bases and J 5 bases, with 5 bases left between them. This CDR3 is CASSSVETQYF. As DNA, the CDR3 is TGTGCCAGCAGCTCCGTCGAGACCCAGTACTTC.

This chain joins TRBV9 and TRBJ2-7, with TRBD1 identical over 7 bases. Trimming removed 4 bases from V and 4 bases from J; junction bases left unmatched: 11. Germline V gene lookup returns CDR1 SGDLS and CDR2 YYNGEE. The CDR3 is made up of 15 amino acids. In DNA form, the CDR3 reads TGTGCCAGCAGCTTCGCCGGGACAGAGACATACGAGCAGTACTTC. This sequence encodes CASSFAGTETYEQYF.

V usage is TRBV19 and J usage is TRBJ1-4; 10 bases align to TRBD1. The CDR3 is 16 amino acids. Germline CDR1 reads LNHDA; CDR2 reads SQIVND (reference sequence). J lost 0 bases, V lost 5 bases, and 3 bases had no gene match. The CDR3 region has the DNA TGTGCCAGTAGTTGGGACAGGGGCGCAACTAATGAAAAACTGTTTTTT. It translates to CASSWDRGATNEKLFF.

This chain connects TRBV28 to TRBJ2-7; 9 positions match TRBD2. This CDR3 has 14 amino acids. Germline trimming cut 7 bases from V and 4 bases from J; bases unmatched to any gene: 8. Germline CDR1 and CDR2: MDHEN and SYDVKM. The CDR3 loop reads CASTPTSGAYEQYF. DNA of the CDR3: TGTGCCAGCACCCCGACTAGCGGTGCTTACGAGCAGTACTTC.

This chain links TRBV5-4 with TRBJ2-5, with TRBD2 matching 9 bases. CDR1 is SGHNT and CDR2 is YYREEE in the germline V gene (reference sequence). This CDR3 contains 15 residues. The V and J ends lost 5 bases and 4 bases, in that order; junction bases with no gene match: 9. The DNA for the CDR3 is TGTGCCAGCAGTCAGGGACTAGCACAGGCAGAGACCCAGTACTTC. Translation: CASSQGLAQAETQYF.

The CDR3 region is CASSESGRELFF. The CDR3, as DNA: TGTGCCAGCAGTGAATCGGGAAGGGAGCTGTTTTTT. This chain links TRBV2 with TRBJ2-2, with D tentatively TRBD2 (5 bases). Trimming left V 2 bases short and J 9 bases short, with 7 bases between. The CDR3 sequence is 12 residues long. Germline CDR1 and CDR2: SNHLY and FYNNEI.

Only one count was recorded for this clone. The J gene is TRBJ1-2, the V gene TRBV12-3 or TRBV12-4; unclear D gene. With 6 bases removed from V and 7 bases from J, the gap between germline ends came to 15 bases. This CDR3 spans 13 amino acids. In DNA, the CDR3 is TGTGCCAGCAGGCTTCTGAACAGTATTGGCTACACCTTC. It codes for CASRLLNSIGYTF.

V is TRBV27 and J is TRBJ1-2; D might be TRBD1 (6 bases). This CDR3 has 18 residues. CDR1 and CDR2 from the germline V gene are MNHEY and SMNVEV (reference sequence). V lost 0 bases, J lost 4 bases, and 21 bases lay in between. In DNA form, the CDR3 reads TGTGCCAGCAGTTTATCGATCGGACAGAGCAGAGAACTCTATGGCTACACCTTC. Translated, it gives CASSLSIGQSRELYGYTF.

The rearrangement links TRBV5-1 to TRBJ1-1; D is possibly TRBD1 (5 bases). Germline CDR1 SGHRS, CDR2 YFSETQ. V was trimmed by 4 bases and J by 1 base, leaving 14 bases between them. This CDR3 region has 15 residues. CDR3 in DNA: TGCGCCAGCAGCCCCTGGGGGGAGCGGAACACTGAAGCTTTCTTT. It is translated as CASSPWGERNTEAFF.

The chain has TRBV10-3 and TRBJ2-5, with D possibly TRBD2 on 5 matching bases. Germline V gene data show CDR1 as ENHRY and CDR2 as SYGVKD. The V gene lost 2 bases and the J gene lost 7 bases, with 14 bases spanning the gap. This CDR3 has 14 amino acids. The CDR3 reads CAISEMREGGTQYF. CDR3 DNA: TGTGCCATCAGTGAGATGCGCGAGGGCGGGACCCAGTACTTC.

This chain links TRBV28 with TRBJ1-3; D not certain. Germline CDR1 is MDHEN and CDR2 is SYDVKM. The CDR3 loop spans 14 amino acids. V was pared by 6 bases and J by 5 bases, with 14 bases between. CDR3 in DNA: TGTGCCAGCAGCAGACAATTAGTCCGAAACACCATATATTTT. As protein: CASSRQLVRNTIYF. Looking up the rest from reference TRBV28 and TRBJ1-3 gives the full variable domain: DVKVTQSSRYLVKRTGEKVFLECVQDMDHENMFWYRQDPGLGLRLIYFSYDVKMKEKGDIPEGYSVSREKKERFSLILESASTNQTSMYLCASSRQLVRNTIYFGEGSWLTVV.

The J gene is TRBJ2-7, the V gene TRBV11-2; TRBD2 matches at 11 bases. V dropped 3 bases and J dropped 6; count of bases not matched to a gene: 7. Germline V lookup: CDR1 SGHAT, CDR2 FQNNGV. The CDR3 is 15 residues long. CDR3 coding DNA: TGTGCCAGCAGCTTGACTAGCGGGAATATTCCCGAGCAGTACTTC. Protein product: CASSLTSGNIPEQYF.

This chain joins TRBV2 and TRBJ2-6; D is perhaps TRBD2 (7 bases). This CDR3 has 15 residues. Trimming removed 8 bases at V and 5 bases at J, with 16 bases between. From germline, CDR1 is SNHLY and CDR2 FYNNEI. CDR3 DNA sequence: TGTGCCAGCGTGTGGGGGGGGCTGAGGGCCAACGTCCTGACTTTC. Encoded protein: CASVWGGLRANVLTF.

The chain uses TRBV28 and TRBJ1-1; 11 bases fit TRBD1. V shed 6 bases and J 3 bases; nucleotides not matched to a gene: 9. The CDR3 is 16 residues long. Germline values: CDR1 MDHEN, CDR2 SYDVKM. This CDR3 reads CASSSGQGAPDTEAFF. CDR3 bases: TGTGCCAGCAGCTCCGGACAGGGGGCCCCTGACACTGAAGCTTTCTTT.

This clone occurred a few times. The chain uses TRBV13 and TRBJ2-7; D remains unclear. Germline CDR1 and CDR2: PRHDT and FYEKMQ (reference sequence). This CDR3 has 13 residues. Trimming took off 4 bases at V and 5 bases at J, with 12 bases between the two ends. In nucleotides, the CDR3 is TGTGCCAGCAGCTCCCGTCGGTCGGACGAGCAGTACTTC. Its translation is CASSSRRSDEQYF.

The gene calls are TRBV5-4 and TRBJ2-1; no firm D call. The length of the CDR3 is 16 residues. From germline, CDR1 is SGHNT and CDR2 YYREEE (reference sequence). V lost 0 bases and J 0 bases, leaving 10 bases between the germline ends. The CDR3 coding sequence is TGTGCCAGCAGCTTGGCAGGCCCGAGCTCCTACAATGAGCAGTTCTTC. Its translation is CASSLAGPSSYNEQFF.

The gene calls are TRBV3-1 (or the pseudogene TRBV3-2) and TRBJ2-7; the D gene is possibly TRBD2 (5 bases). The germline V gene encodes CDR1 LGHDT and CDR2 YNNKEL (reference sequence). The CDR3 is made up of 15 amino acids. Trimming took 2 bases from V and 2 from J, leaving 13 bases between them. The CDR3 DNA is TGTGCCAGCAGCCAAAGATCCGGGAAACCCTACGAGCAGTACTTC. It codes for CASSQRSGKPYEQYF.

This rearrangement joins TRBV28 to TRBJ2-1; 12 bases are shared with TRBD2. Germline-derived CDR1 and CDR2 are MDHEN and SYDVKM. This CDR3 contains 14 residues. The trim removed 6 bases at V and 9 bases at J, leaving 6 bases unmatched. The CDR3 loop is CASSLAGGPGEQFF. The CDR3 DNA follows: TGTGCCAGCAGCCTAGCGGGAGGGCCCGGTGAGCAGTTCTTC.